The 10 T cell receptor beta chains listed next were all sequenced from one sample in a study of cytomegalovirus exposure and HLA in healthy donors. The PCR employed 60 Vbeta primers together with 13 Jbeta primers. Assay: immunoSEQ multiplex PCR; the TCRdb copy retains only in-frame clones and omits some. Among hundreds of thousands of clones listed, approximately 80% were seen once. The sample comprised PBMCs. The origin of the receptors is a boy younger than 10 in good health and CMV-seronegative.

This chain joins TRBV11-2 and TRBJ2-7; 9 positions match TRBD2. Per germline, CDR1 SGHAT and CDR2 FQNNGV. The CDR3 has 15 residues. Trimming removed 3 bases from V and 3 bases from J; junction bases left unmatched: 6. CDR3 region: CASSLETSGLYEQYF. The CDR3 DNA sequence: TGTGCCAGCAGCTTGGAGACTAGCGGCCTCTACGAGCAGTACTTC.

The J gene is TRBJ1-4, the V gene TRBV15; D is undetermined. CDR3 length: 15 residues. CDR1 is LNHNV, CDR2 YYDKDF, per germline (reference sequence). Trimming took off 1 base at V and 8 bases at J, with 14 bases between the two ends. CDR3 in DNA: TGTGCCACCAGCAGAGTAGGAGGGTTAAAAGAAAAACTGTTTTTT. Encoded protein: CATSRVGGLKEKLFF.

DNA of the CDR3: TGTGCCAGCAGCGTCGGGACAGGCACTGAAGCTTTCTTT. Encoded protein: CASSVGTGTEAFF. This sequence joins TRBV7-3 and TRBJ1-1, with 8 bases fitting TRBD1. The V and J ends lost 5 bases and 4 bases, in that order; junction bases with no gene match: 3. This CDR3 is built from 13 residues. Germline V gives CDR1 SGHTA, CDR2 FQGTGA.

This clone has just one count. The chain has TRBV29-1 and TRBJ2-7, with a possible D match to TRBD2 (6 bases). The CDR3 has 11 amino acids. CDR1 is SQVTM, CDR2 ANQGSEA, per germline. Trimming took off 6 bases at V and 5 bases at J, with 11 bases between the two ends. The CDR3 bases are TGCAGCGTGGCCGGGGGAGACGAGCAGTACTTC. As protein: CSVAGGDEQYF.

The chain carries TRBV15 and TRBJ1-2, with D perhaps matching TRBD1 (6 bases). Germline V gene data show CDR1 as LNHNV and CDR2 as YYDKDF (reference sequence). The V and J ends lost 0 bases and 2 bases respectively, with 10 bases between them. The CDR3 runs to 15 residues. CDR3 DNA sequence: TGTGCCACCAGCAGAGATCAAGGACAGAACTATGGCTACACCTTC. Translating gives CATSRDQGQNYGYTF.

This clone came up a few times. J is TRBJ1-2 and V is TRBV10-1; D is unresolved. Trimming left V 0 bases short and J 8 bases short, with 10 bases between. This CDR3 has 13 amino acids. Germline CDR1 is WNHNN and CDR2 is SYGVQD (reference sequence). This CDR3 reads CASSESREEGYTF. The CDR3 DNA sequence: TGCGCCAGCAGTGAGTCGCGTGAGGAGGGCTACACCTTC.

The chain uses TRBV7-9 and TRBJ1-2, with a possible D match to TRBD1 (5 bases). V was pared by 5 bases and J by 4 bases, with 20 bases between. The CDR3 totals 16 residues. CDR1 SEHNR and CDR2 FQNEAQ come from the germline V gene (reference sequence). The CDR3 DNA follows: TGTGCCAGCAGCCCCCTTTCCAGGGCTCTTTTCTATGGCTACACCTTC. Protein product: CASSPLSRALFYGYTF. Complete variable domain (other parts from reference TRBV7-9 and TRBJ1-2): DTGVSQNPRHKITKRGQNVTFRCDPISEHNRLYWYRQTLGQGPEFLTYFQNEAQLEKSRLLSDRFSAERPKGSFSTLEIQRTEQGDSAMYLCASSPLSRALFYGYTFGSGTRLTVV.

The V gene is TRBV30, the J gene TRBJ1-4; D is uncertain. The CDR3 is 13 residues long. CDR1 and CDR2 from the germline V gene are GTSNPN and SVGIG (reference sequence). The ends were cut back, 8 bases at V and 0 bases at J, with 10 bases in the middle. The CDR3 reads CAGWTATNEKLFF. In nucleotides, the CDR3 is TGTGCCGGGTGGACTGCAACTAATGAAAAACTGTTTTTT.

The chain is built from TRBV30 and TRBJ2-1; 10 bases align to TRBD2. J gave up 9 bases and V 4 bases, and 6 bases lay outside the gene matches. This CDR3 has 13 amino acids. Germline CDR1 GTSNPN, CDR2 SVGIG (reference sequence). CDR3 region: CAWKAGGPGEQFF. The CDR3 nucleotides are TGTGCCTGGAAAGCGGGAGGGCCAGGTGAGCAGTTCTTC.

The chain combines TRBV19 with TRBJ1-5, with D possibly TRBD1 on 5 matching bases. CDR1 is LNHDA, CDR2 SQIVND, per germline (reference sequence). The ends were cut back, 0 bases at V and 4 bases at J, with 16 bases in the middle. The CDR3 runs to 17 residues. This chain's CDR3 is CASSIDLGGLFNQPQHF. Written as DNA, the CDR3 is TGTGCCAGTAGTATAGATTTGGGGGGACTCTTTAATCAGCCCCAGCATTTT.